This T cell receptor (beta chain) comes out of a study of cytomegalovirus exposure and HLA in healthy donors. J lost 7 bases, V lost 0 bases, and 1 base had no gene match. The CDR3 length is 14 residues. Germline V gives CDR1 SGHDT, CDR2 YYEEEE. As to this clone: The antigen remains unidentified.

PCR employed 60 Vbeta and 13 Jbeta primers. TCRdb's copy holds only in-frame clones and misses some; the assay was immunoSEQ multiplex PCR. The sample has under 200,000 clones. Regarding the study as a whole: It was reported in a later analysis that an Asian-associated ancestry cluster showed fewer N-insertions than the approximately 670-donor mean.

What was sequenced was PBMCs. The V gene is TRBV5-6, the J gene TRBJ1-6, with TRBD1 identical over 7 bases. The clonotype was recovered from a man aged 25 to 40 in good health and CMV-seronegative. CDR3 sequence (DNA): TGTGCCAGCAGCTTGGTACAGGGGAATTCACCCCTCCACTTT. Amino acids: CASSLVQGNSPLHF.